These T cell receptor beta chains were read from a single sample in a study of blood T cell repertoires in COVID-19. Sequencing used immunoSEQ multiplex PCR; TCRdb keeps in-frame clones, though not all of them. Of about 92,000 clones listed, about 80% are singletons. Source material: peripheral blood. The source of these receptors is a woman in her sixties or seventies with acute or convalescent COVID-19. The CDR3 runs from the conserved cysteine through the conserved F or W. D genes are given only for firm matches. Not every row has a clone size; where given, it reads once, few, many or a size class.

cdr3_nt: TGTGCCAGCAGCGTCCAGGGTGTCGGGGAGCTGTTTTTT; cdr3_aa: CASSVQGVGELFF; v_call: TRBV11-1; clone_size: .; j_call: TRBJ2-2; d_call: .
cdr3_nt: TGTGCCAGTAGCTCCGGACTAGCGGGGGCCCTAGGGGAGCAGTACTTC; cdr3_aa: CASSSGLAGALGEQYF; v_call: TRBV19; clone_size: once; j_call: TRBJ2-7; d_call: TRBD2
cdr3_nt: TGTGCCAGCAGTGCCCGGGGGAGCTCCTACAATGAGCAGTTCTTC; cdr3_aa: CASSARGSSYNEQFF; v_call: TRBV2; clone_size: .; j_call: TRBJ2-1; d_call: .
cdr3_nt: TGTGCCAGCAGTTCAGTAGCGGGAATCACAGATACGCAGTATTTT; cdr3_aa: CASSSVAGITDTQYF; v_call: TRBV28; clone_size: .; j_call: TRBJ2-3; d_call: TRBD2
cdr3_nt: TGTGCCAGCAGCTTAAATAGCGGGGGGGCCTCCTACAATGAGCAGTTCTTC; cdr3_aa: CASSLNSGGASYNEQFF; v_call: TRBV5-4; clone_size: .; j_call: TRBJ2-1; d_call: TRBD2
cdr3_nt: TGTGCCAGCAGTTTAAGGAGGGAAGATACGCAGTATTTT; cdr3_aa: CASSLRREDTQYF; v_call: TRBV12-3/TRBV12-4; clone_size: once; j_call: TRBJ2-3; d_call: .
cdr3_nt: TGTGCCAGCAGCTCCCTTTCTAGCGGGGCGGAGACCCAGTACTTC; cdr3_aa: CASSSLSSGAETQYF; v_call: TRBV7-7; clone_size: .; j_call: TRBJ2-5; d_call: TRBD2
cdr3_nt: TGTGCCAGCAGCAGGGGACAGGGGGCCTCCTACAATGAGCAGTTCTTC; cdr3_aa: CASSRGQGASYNEQFF; v_call: TRBV9; clone_size: .; j_call: TRBJ2-1; d_call: TRBD1
cdr3_nt: TGTGCCTACCTCCCGGGAGGGCCGGGTAATGAGCAGTTCTTC; cdr3_aa: CAYLPGGPGNEQFF; v_call: TRBV5-4; clone_size: .; j_call: TRBJ2-1; d_call: TRBD2
cdr3_nt: TGTGCCAGCAGTTTGTGGGCCCTGAATTCACCCCTCCACTTT; cdr3_aa: CASSLWALNSPLHF; v_call: TRBV27; clone_size: .; j_call: TRBJ1-6; d_call: .
cdr3_nt: TGTGCCAGCAGCGTAGGGACTAGCGGGAGGGACAATGAGCAGTTCTTC; cdr3_aa: CASSVGTSGRDNEQFF; v_call: TRBV7-9; clone_size: .; j_call: TRBJ2-1; d_call: TRBD2
cdr3_nt: TGTGCCAGCACCACCCGTAGCGGGGGGTCCTACAATGAGCAGTTCTTC; cdr3_aa: CASTTRSGGSYNEQFF; v_call: TRBV5-4; clone_size: .; j_call: TRBJ2-1; d_call: TRBD2
cdr3_nt: TGTGCCAGCTCACCACTCGGGACAGGGAGGCCAGATACGCAGTATTTT; cdr3_aa: CASSPLGTGRPDTQYF; v_call: TRBV18; clone_size: .; j_call: TRBJ2-3; d_call: TRBD1
cdr3_nt: TGTGCCAGCAGTTCTCCACCGGGGGATAGGGCACACAATGAGCAGTTCTTC; cdr3_aa: CASSSPPGDRAHNEQFF; v_call: TRBV28; clone_size: .; j_call: TRBJ2-1; d_call: .
cdr3_nt: TGCGCCAGCAGCCATAAAACAGGGATGAGCACAGATACGCAGTATTTT; cdr3_aa: CASSHKTGMSTDTQYF; v_call: TRBV4-1; clone_size: .; j_call: TRBJ2-3; d_call: .
cdr3_nt: TGCGCCAGCAGCTCGGGTGGAGGAGCGGGGGGGCCGTACGAGCAGTACTTC; cdr3_aa: CASSSGGGAGGPYEQYF; v_call: TRBV5-1; clone_size: .; j_call: TRBJ2-7; d_call: TRBD2